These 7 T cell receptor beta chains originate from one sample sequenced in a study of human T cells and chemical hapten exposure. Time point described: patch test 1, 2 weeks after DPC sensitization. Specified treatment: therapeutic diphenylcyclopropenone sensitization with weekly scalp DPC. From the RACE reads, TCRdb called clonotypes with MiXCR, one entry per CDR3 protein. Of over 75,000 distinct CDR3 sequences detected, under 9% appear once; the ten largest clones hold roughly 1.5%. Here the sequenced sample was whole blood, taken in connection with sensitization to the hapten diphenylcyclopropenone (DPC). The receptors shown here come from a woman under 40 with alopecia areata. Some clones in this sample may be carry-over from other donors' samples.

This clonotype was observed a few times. CDR3 bases: TGTGCCAGCTCACATTCAACCGGGGACTATGGCTACACCTTC. The encoded protein is CASSHSTGDYGYTF. The J gene is TRBJ1-2, the V gene TRBV18; the D is unclear. CDR1 is KGHSH, CDR2 LQKENI, per germline. There are 14 residues in the CDR3. V gave up 4 bases and J gave up 3 bases, with 12 bases separating them.

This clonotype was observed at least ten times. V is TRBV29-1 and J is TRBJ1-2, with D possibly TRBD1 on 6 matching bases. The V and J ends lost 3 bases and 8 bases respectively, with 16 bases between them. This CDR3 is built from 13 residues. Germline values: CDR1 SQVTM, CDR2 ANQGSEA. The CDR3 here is CSVDPTGAGGYTF. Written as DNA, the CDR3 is TGCAGCGTTGACCCTACGGGGGCGGGGGGCTACACCTTC.

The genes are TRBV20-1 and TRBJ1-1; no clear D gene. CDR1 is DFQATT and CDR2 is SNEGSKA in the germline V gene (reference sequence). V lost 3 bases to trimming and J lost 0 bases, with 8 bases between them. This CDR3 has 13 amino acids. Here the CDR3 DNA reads TGCAGTGCTAGTACCTATTTGAACACTGAAGCTTTCTTT. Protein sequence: CSASTYLNTEAFF.

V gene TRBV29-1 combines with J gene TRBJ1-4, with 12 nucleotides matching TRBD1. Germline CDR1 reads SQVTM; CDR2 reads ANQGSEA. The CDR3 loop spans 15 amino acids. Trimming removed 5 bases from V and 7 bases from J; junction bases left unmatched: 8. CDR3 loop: CSVMGQGAVGEKLFF. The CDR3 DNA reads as TGCAGCGTTATGGGACAGGGGGCAGTCGGTGAAAAACTGTTTTTT.

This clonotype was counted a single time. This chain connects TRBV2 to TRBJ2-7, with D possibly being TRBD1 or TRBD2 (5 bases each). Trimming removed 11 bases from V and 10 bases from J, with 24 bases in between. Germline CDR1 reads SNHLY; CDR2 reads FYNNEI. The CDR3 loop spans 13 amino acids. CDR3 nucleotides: TGTGCCGGCACGGGAACCGGGACCGGAAGTCAGTACTTC. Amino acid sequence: CAGTGTGTGSQYF.

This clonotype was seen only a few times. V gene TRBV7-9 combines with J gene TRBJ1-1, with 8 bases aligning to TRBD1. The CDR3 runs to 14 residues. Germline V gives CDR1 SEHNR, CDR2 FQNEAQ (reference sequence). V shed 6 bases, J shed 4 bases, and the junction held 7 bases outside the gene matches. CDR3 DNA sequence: TGTGCCAGCAGTTCTGACAGGGGAAGCACTGAAGCTTTCTTT. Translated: CASSSDRGSTEAFF.

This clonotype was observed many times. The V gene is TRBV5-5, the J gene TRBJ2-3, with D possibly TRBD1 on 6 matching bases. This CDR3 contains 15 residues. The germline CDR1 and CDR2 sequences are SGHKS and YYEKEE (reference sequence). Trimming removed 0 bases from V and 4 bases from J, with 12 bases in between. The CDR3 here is CASSLESGDADTQYF. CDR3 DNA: TGTGCCAGCAGCTTGGAGTCAGGGGACGCAGATACGCAGTATTTT.